A selection of T cell receptor beta chains follows, all from one sample in a study of neurological immune-mediated disorders. TCRdb re-called the 5' RACE reads with MiXCR, one entry per CDR3 protein. In the table there are some 57,000 distinct CDR3 sequences, approximately 3.9% of which are singletons. The sample comprised PBMCs. The receptors derive from a man aged 60-69 years with multiple sclerosis. The conserved cysteine and the conserved F or W are not part of the CDR3 here. The order of the fields is J gene, D gene, clone size, V gene, CDR3 protein. D genes are given only for firm matches. Some rows mark clone size as missing; the rest say once, few, many or name a class of expanded clone.

TRBJ1-1,TRBD1,many,TRBV10-3,AISGRDRGNTEAF
TRBJ2-3,-,many,TRBV5-1,ASTVMNWADTQY
TRBJ2-1,-,many,TRBV14,ASSKRNEQF
TRBJ2-5,TRBD2,many,TRBV20-1,SASVLGLAGDGETQY
TRBJ1-2,TRBD1,many,TRBV5-6,ASSSDRDPFGYT
TRBJ2-1,-,-,TRBV30,AWGHEQF
TRBJ2-5,-,many,TRBV29-1,SFQLGARETQY
TRBJ1-4,-,many,TRBV3-1,ASSNDWSEKLF
TRBJ2-1,-,many,TRBV20-1,SAPGFPSRNEQF
TRBJ1-2,TRBD1,many,TRBV5-1,ASSINSGTGPSGYT
TRBJ2-6,TRBD1,many,TRBV15,ATSRSGGGTGANVLT
TRBJ2-1,-,many,TRBV14,ASSRSGGIRSNEQF
TRBJ1-2,-,many,TRBV20-1,SALGLIPKYGYT
TRBJ2-1,-,few,TRBV5-1,ASSLGLTNNEQF
TRBJ1-1,-,many,TRBV5-1,ASSLQMNTEAF
TRBJ2-3,-,many,TRBV6-5,ASTQTKGTDTQY
TRBJ1-2,-,many,TRBV5-5,ASSWAMGANYGYT
TRBJ2-7,-,many,TRBV6-5,ASSYASGLALY
TRBJ2-2,-,-,TRBV4-1,ASSRTRGGELF
TRBJ2-7,-,many,TRBV28,ASSGFGGSPYEQY
TRBJ1-5,TRBD1,few,TRBV5-1,ASSLGQGPQH
TRBJ2-5,-,many,TRBV20-1,SAGSLTQY
TRBJ1-1,-,many,TRBV9,ASSPHTGWNTEAF
TRBJ2-3,TRBD2,many,TRBV18,ASSFLAGNTDTQY
TRBJ1-1,-,many,TRBV18,ASSPPDGRTEAF
TRBJ1-1,-,many,TRBV5-1,ASRTTGGNTEAF
TRBJ2-3,TRBD2,many,TRBV20-1,SARDFSGGLSSTDTQY
TRBJ2-5,-,many,TRBV20-1,SASPLGKETQY
TRBJ1-6,TRBD1,many,TRBV6-2/TRBV6-3,ASSPPGQGPSPLH
TRBJ2-5,TRBD2,many,TRBV7-9,ASSLAECWTSGPPQETQY
TRBJ1-1,TRBD1,-,TRBV20-1,SARTGGRTEAF
TRBJ2-1,-,many,TRBV3-1,ASSQAVGRNEQF
TRBJ2-7,-,many,TRBV7-9,ASSLERSGDYEQY
TRBJ1-1,-,medium-sized,TRBV20-1,SAPQMNTEAF
TRBJ2-3,-,many,TRBV5-5,ASSLGAGTDTQY
TRBJ2-7,-,many,TRBV6-2/TRBV6-3,ASRGSHPYEQY
TRBJ1-6,-,many,TRBV28,ASSSPGEGSPLH
TRBJ2-5,-,many,TRBV5-8,ASSLRGARETQY
TRBJ2-7,TRBD1,many,TRBV20-1,SARDRTGGHYEQY
TRBJ2-7,TRBD1,many,TRBV5-6,ASRPTGTPYEQY
TRBJ2-7,-,many,TRBV5-1,ASSLSGVSYEQY
TRBJ1-5,-,-,TRBV2,VSSASGGPQH
TRBJ1-3,-,many,TRBV6-1,ASNRLPSLANTIY
TRBJ1-1,-,many,TRBV5-1,ASSLGRVTEAF
TRBJ2-2,TRBD2,many,TRBV7-6,ASSPGLAGNTGELF
TRBJ2-7,-,many,TRBV20-1,SAYTYEQY
TRBJ2-7,-,-,TRBV29-1,SVELGRGYEQY
TRBJ1-1,-,many,TRBV20-1,SGGEAANGAF
TRBJ2-3,-,many,TRBV7-2,ASSLFGSSDTQY
TRBJ2-7,TRBD1,many,TRBV5-1,ASSPGTGTYEQY
TRBJ1-6,-,few,TRBV7-2,ASTAGLSASPLH
TRBJ2-7,TRBD1,many,TRBV29-1,SVGGTESTYEQY
TRBJ1-1,-,many,TRBV20-1,SARASGLIRGTEAF
TRBJ2-3,-,many,TRBV5-1,ASRRTRDTDTQY
TRBJ1-1,TRBD1,many,TRBV4-1,ASSLGQGAVDTEAF
TRBJ2-2,-,-,TRBV29-1,SVGVPEGELF
TRBJ2-3,TRBD1,many,TRBV7-2,ASSLGGQGADTQY
TRBJ2-5,-,many,TRBV20-1,SARIIETQY
TRBJ2-1,-,many,TRBV5-1,ASSDEGGDEQF
TRBJ2-3,-,many,TRBV20-1,SAMSGVRTDTQY